The 11 T cell receptor beta chains below come from one sample, sequenced in a study of T cells in Graves' hyperthyroidism and ophthalmopathy. RNA transcripts served as the template for amplifying TCR beta CDR3 regions. The HTBI primer set served for first-round RT-PCR of the TCR CDR3. TCRdb re-derived calls from the multiplex PCR reads in MiXCR, one entry per CDR3 protein. The sample records 560,000 or so distinct CDR3 sequences, around 20% being singletons. What was sequenced was blood. Receptor source: a man aged 35 to 55 with Graves' ophthalmopathy.

This clonotype was detected ten times or more. The J gene is TRBJ2-1, the V gene TRBV3-1; D is unresolved. This CDR3 is built from 11 residues. The V end lost 3 bases, the J end lost 7 bases, and 4 bases lay between the germline ends. Germline CDR1 reads LGHDT; CDR2 reads YNNKEL (reference sequence). This CDR3 is CASSQWNEQFF. For the CDR3, the DNA is TGTGCCAGCAGCCAGTGGAATGAGCAGTTCTTC.

In this sample, this clonotype turned up many times. The chain combines TRBV27 with TRBJ1-2; D ambiguous. V was trimmed by 7 bases and J by 8 bases, leaving 14 bases between them. Germline loops: CDR1 MNHEY, CDR2 SMNVEV (reference sequence). The CDR3 runs 12 residues. As DNA, the CDR3 is TGTGCCAGCAAGGCACAATCGGGGGGCTACACCTTC. It encodes CASKAQSGGYTF.

This clonotype appeared once. The chain links TRBV7-9 to TRBJ2-7; maybe TRBD2 (6 bases). V lost 9 bases and J lost 2, with 20 bases in between. The CDR3 consists of 15 residues. Per the germline V gene, CDR1 is SEHNR and CDR2 is FQNEAQ (reference sequence). The CDR3 coding sequence is TGTGCCAGTAGCGCCGAGGAGGGGACTCCCTACGAGCAGTACTTC. It is translated as CASSAEEGTPYEQYF.

V and J are TRBV19 and TRBJ1-2, with D perhaps matching TRBD1 (5 bases). Looked up from germline, CDR1 is LNHDA and CDR2 is SQIVND (reference sequence). V dropped 4 bases and J dropped 4 bases, with 13 bases sitting between them. The CDR3 length is 14 residues. The CDR3 DNA reads TGTGCCAGTAGTAGGGGCGGCTCTTCCTATGGCTACACCTTC. Encoded protein: CASSRGGSSYGYTF.

This clonotype has just a few counts. The genes are TRBV2 and TRBJ1-2; D is ambiguous. The CDR3 spans 14 residues. V was trimmed by 1 base and J by 4 bases, leaving 10 bases between them. Germline V gene sequence: CDR1 SNHLY, CDR2 FYNNEI. CDR3 DNA sequence: TGTGCCAGCAGTGAAGAAGCGGCTGCCTATGGCTACACCTTC. Residues: CASSEEAAAYGYTF.

This clonotype was observed at least ten times. This chain uses TRBV11-2 with TRBJ1-5; no clear D. Trimming cost V 3 bases and J 7 bases, with 10 bases left between them. The CDR3 totals 13 residues. Per the germline V gene, CDR1 is SGHAT and CDR2 is FQNNGV. In nucleotides, the CDR3 is TGTGCCAGCAGCTTGGCGGCCTACCAGCCCCAGCATTTT. Protein product: CASSLAAYQPQHF.

The J gene is TRBJ2-2, the V gene TRBV5-6; D is perhaps TRBD1 (6 bases). Germline V lookup: CDR1 SGHDT, CDR2 YYEEEE. Trimming shortened V by 3 bases and J by 4 bases, and 10 bases separated the two germline ends. The CDR3 extends over 14 amino acids. Here the CDR3 DNA reads TGTGCCAGCAGCTGGGGGACAATCACCGGGGAGCTGTTTTTT. Translation gives CASSWGTITGELFF.

This clonotype was detected only a few times. This chain links TRBV20-1 with TRBJ1-6; no definite D call. Deletions cut 6 bases from V and 6 bases from J, with 15 bases between. From germline, CDR1 is DFQATT and CDR2 SNEGSKA (reference sequence). The CDR3 length is 14 residues. For the CDR3, the DNA is TGCAGTGCGCAATCTAGGACTCGTAATTCACCCCTCCACTTT. It specifies CSAQSRTRNSPLHF.

This clonotype was observed a few times. CDR3 sequence: CASSESGRETQYF. The CDR3 bases are TGTGCCAGCAGTGAAAGTGGGCGGGAGACCCAGTACTTC. The chain links TRBV6-1 to TRBJ2-5; D unresolved. Trimming took off 2 bases at V and 5 bases at J, with 9 bases between the two ends. Germline-derived CDR1 and CDR2 are MNHNS and SASEGT. The length of the CDR3 is 13 residues.

A word on this clonotype: An end of the junction does not agree with germline; a read error may underlie this. The genes are TRBV4-1 and TRBJ2-1; no firm D call. Germline lookup yields CDR1 MGHRA and CDR2 YSYEKL. This CDR3 is built from 18 residues. The CDR3, as DNA: TGCGCCAGCAGCCATGGGTCCCCGATGGAGAATGGGTACAATGAGCAGTCCTTC. Protein product: CASSHGSPMENGYNEQSF.

This clonotype has at least ten counts. The rearrangement uses TRBV28 and TRBJ1-2; 10 nucleotides agree with TRBD1. After removal of 3 bases from V and 6 bases from J, the junction contained 4 bases not matched to a gene. Germline CDR1 MDHEN, CDR2 SYDVKM. The CDR3 is made up of 14 amino acids. The CDR3 coding sequence is TGTGCCAGCAGTTTTTACGGGACAGGGGATGGCTACACCTTC. Encoded protein: CASSFYGTGDGYTF.